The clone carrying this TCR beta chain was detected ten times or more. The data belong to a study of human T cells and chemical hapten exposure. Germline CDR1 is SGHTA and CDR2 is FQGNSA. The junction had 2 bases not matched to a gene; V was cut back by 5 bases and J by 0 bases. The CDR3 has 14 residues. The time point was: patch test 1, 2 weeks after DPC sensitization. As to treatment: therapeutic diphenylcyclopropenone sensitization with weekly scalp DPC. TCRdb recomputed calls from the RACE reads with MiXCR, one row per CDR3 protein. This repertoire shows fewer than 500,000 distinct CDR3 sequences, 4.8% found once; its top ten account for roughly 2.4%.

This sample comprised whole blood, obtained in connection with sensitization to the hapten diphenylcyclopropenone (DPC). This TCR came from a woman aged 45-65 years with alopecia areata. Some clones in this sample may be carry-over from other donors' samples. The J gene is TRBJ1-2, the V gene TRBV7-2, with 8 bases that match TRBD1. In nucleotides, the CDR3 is TGTGCCAGCAGCCCACAGGGGGCTAACTATGGCTACACCTTC. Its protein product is CASSPQGANYGYTF.